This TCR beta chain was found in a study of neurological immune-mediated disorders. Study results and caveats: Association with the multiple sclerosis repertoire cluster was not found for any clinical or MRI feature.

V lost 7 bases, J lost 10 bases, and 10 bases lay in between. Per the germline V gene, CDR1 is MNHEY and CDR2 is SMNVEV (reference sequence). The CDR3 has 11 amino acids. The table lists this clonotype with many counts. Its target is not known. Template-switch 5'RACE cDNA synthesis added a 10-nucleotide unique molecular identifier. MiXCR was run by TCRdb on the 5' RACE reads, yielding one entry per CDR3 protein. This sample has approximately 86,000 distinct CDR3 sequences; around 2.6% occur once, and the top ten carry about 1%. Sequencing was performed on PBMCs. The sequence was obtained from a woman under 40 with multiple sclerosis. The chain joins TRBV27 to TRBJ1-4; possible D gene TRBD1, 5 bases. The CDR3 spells CASMGDSKLFF. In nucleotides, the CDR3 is TGTGCCAGCATGGGGGATTCAAAACTGTTTTTT.